This entry is about one TCR beta chain. The data are from a study of control samples from healthy donors and cancer patients. The CDR3 is 17 amino acids. CDR1 is SGHAT, CDR2 FQNNGV, per germline. V lost 1 base and J lost 7; bases outside the gene matches: 8. The assay was immunoSEQ multiplex PCR, and TCRdb's table has in-frame clones only and misses some. This table holds around 140,000 clones, 90% found once. The chain uses TRBV11-2 and TRBJ1-6; TRBD1 aligns across 9 bases. Sequencing was performed on blood. The TCR comes from a man aged 40-55 years in good health. The CDR3 region is CASSLVPGQGTNSPLHF. In nucleotides, the CDR3 is TGTGCCAGCAGCTTAGTCCCCGGACAGGGGACGAATTCACCCCTCCACTTT. The full variable domain, completed using reference TRBV11-2 and TRBJ1-6, is EAGVAQSPRYKIIEKRQSVAFWCNPISGHATLYWYQQILGQGPKLLIQFQNNGVVDDSQLPKDRFSAERLKGVDSTLKIQPAKLEDSAVYLCASSLVPGQGTNSPLHFGNGTRLTVT.